Below are 24 T cell receptor beta chains sequenced from a single sample in a study of response to subunit inactivated influenza vaccine. MiXCR, run by TCRdb on the RT-PCR reads, gives a single entry per CDR3 protein. The table lists around 570,000 distinct CDR3 sequences, approximately 7.1% of them singletons, with over 10% in the top ten. Here the sequenced sample was PBMCs from blood, taken around 25 months after vaccination. These receptors were collected from a man aged 50 to 75 who received an inactivated influenza vaccine.

This chain uses TRBV28 with TRBJ2-1; D ambiguous. Germline CDR1 and CDR2: MDHEN and SYDVKM. The CDR3 extends over 12 amino acids. Trimming removed 1 base at V and 8 bases at J, with 6 bases between. The CDR3 region has the DNA TGTGCCAGCAGTTTATCACGGGATGAGCAGTTCTTC. Its translation is CASSLSRDEQFF.

This chain uses TRBV10-3 with TRBJ2-1; 8 nucleotides line up with TRBD2. The CDR3 runs to 14 residues. V was clipped by 4 bases and J by 7 bases; unmatched bases: 6. The germline V gene encodes CDR1 ENHRY and CDR2 SYGVKD. Here the CDR3 reads CAISAGGRSNEQFF. Written as DNA, the CDR3 is TGTGCCATCAGTGCGGGCGGGAGGTCGAATGAGCAGTTCTTC.

This clonotype was found many times. At one end, the junction sequence differs from germline, possibly due to a read error. The chain combines TRBV5-1 with TRBJ2-7; 7 bases agree with TRBD1. The germline V gene has CDR1 SGHRS and CDR2 YFSETQ. The CDR3 runs 13 residues. CDR3 sequence (DNA): TGTGCCAGCAGCCCGGGACAGACCTACGAGCAGTACTTC. Amino acids: CASSPGQTYEQYF.

V gene TRBV12-3 or TRBV12-4 combines with J gene TRBJ2-7; no clear D. The ends were cut back, 2 bases at V and 3 bases at J, with 8 bases in the middle. The CDR3 spans 13 residues. CDR3 nucleotides: TGTGCCAGCAGTTTAAGGTGGCTCTACGAGCAGTACTTC. Translating gives CASSLRWLYEQYF.

V and J are TRBV29-1 and TRBJ2-5, with no clear D. This CDR3 has 14 residues. Germline V CDR1 and CDR2: SQVTM, ANQGSEA. V shed 4 bases and J shed 2 bases, with 14 bases lying between them. Here the CDR3 DNA reads TGCAGCGTTGTGATGTTTCAGACACAAGAGACCCAGTACTTC. Amino acids: CSVVMFQTQETQYF.

This rearrangement joins TRBV5-1 to TRBJ1-1; a possible D gene is TRBD1 (5 bases). The V gene's germline CDR1 is SGHRS and CDR2 YFSETQ. The germline V and J ends were trimmed by 1 base and 1 base, with 11 bases remaining between them. The length of the CDR3 is 15 residues. The CDR3 DNA reads as TGCGCCAGCAGCTTGCTGTCAGGGCGGAACACTGAAGCTTTCTTT. The encoded protein is CASSLLSGRNTEAFF.

This chain connects TRBV20-1 to TRBJ2-1, with 7 bases that match TRBD2. The germline CDR1 and CDR2 sequences are DFQATT and SNEGSKA (reference sequence). The CDR3 is made up of 16 amino acids. After removal of 0 bases from V and 5 bases from J, the junction contained 10 bases not matched to a gene. The CDR3, as DNA: TGCAGTGCTAGAGATCTCATGACTAGCCTAGACAATGAGCAGTTCTTC. Its translation is CSARDLMTSLDNEQFF.

This chain joins TRBV20-1 and TRBJ2-3, with a weak D call TRBD2 (5 bases). The germline V gene encodes CDR1 DFQATT and CDR2 SNEGSKA (reference sequence). Trimming removed 3 bases at V and 2 bases at J, with 6 bases between. The CDR3 has 12 amino acids. The CDR3 here is CSARDFTDTQYF. In nucleotides, the CDR3 is TGCAGTGCTAGGGACTTCACAGATACGCAGTATTTT.

The table lists this clonotype with many counts. This chain connects TRBV10-3 to TRBJ1-1; 7 bases are a match to TRBD1. The J segment lost 0 bases and the V segment lost 6 bases, leaving 7 bases of the junction unmatched. This CDR3 region has 15 residues. Looked up from germline, CDR1 is ENHRY and CDR2 is SYGVKD. CDR3 amino acids: CAISRTGDLNTEAFF. In nucleotides, the CDR3 is TGTGCCATCAGCAGGACAGGCGATTTGAACACTGAAGCTTTCTTT.

The chain combines TRBV16 with TRBJ1-5, with a possible D match to TRBD1 (6 bases). Germline values: CDR1 KGHSY, CDR2 FQNENV. V was clipped by 0 bases and J by 6 bases, with 12 bases between them. CDR3 length equals 15 residues. The DNA of the CDR3 is TGTGCCAGCAGCCAATCGAGGGGGTATAGTCAGCCCCAGCATTTT. Protein product: CASSQSRGYSQPQHF.

This clonotype was observed many times. V is TRBV11-2 and J is TRBJ2-3; no clear D. Germline CDR1 reads SGHAT; CDR2 reads FQNNGV. V lost 4 bases to trimming and J lost 7 bases, with 12 bases between them. The CDR3 loop spans 13 amino acids. In nucleotides, the CDR3 is TGTGCCAGCAGCTCCCCCCTGTCAAATACGCAGTATTTT. Amino acid sequence: CASSSPLSNTQYF.

This clonotype was counted at least ten times. The chain joins TRBV6-5 to TRBJ1-4; 7 nucleotides match TRBD1. This CDR3 has 15 amino acids. V gave up 4 bases and J gave up 4 bases; unmatched junction bases: 6. In germline, CDR1 is MNHEY, CDR2 SVGAGI. CDR3 in amino acids: CASSSGQAINEKLFF. DNA of the CDR3: TGTGCCAGCAGTTCCGGACAGGCGATTAATGAAAAACTGTTTTTT.

Ten or more counts support this clonotype. This chain connects TRBV28 to TRBJ1-2; no definite D call. From germline, CDR1 is MDHEN and CDR2 SYDVKM. The V and J ends lost 9 bases and 2 bases respectively, with 7 bases between them. This CDR3 comprises 11 residues. DNA for the CDR3: TGTGCCAGTATGTCCAACTATGGCTACACCTTC. Its protein product is CASMSNYGYTF.

This clonotype has at least ten counts. This sequence joins TRBV6-1 and TRBJ1-5; D perhaps matches TRBD1 (5 bases). Between the trimmed V and J ends, which lost 7 bases and 3 bases, there was a span of 13 bases. This CDR3 spans 14 amino acids. The germline V gene has CDR1 MNHNS and CDR2 SASEGT. CDR3 in DNA: TGTGCCAGCACCATGGGACTGACCAATCAGCCCCAGCATTTT. Encoded protein: CASTMGLTNQPQHF.

The CDR3 reads CASRLGISPLHF. DNA for the CDR3: TGTGCCAGCAGGTTGGGGATTTCACCCCTCCACTTT. The chain has TRBV6-1 and TRBJ1-6; D gene unclear. Deletions cut 6 bases from V and 9 bases from J, with 9 bases between. Germline values: CDR1 MNHNS, CDR2 SASEGT. The CDR3 loop spans 12 amino acids.

In its sample, this clonotype was seen many times. In nucleotides, the CDR3 is TGTGCCAGCAGCACTAAGACAGGGAGGGGCGAGCAGTACTTC. Amino acid sequence: CASSTKTGRGEQYF. The chain uses TRBV7-2 and TRBJ2-7, with D perhaps assigned TRBD1 or TRBD2 (7 bases each). CDR3 length: 14 amino acids. Germline-derived CDR1 and CDR2 are SGHTA and FQGNSA. The V end lost 5 bases, the J end lost 6 bases, and 17 bases lay between the germline ends.

J is TRBJ2-3 and V is TRBV14, with D perhaps matching TRBD1 or TRBD2 (5 bases each). The CDR3 is 17 amino acids. Trimming stripped 3 bases from V and 0 bases from J, with 16 bases between. Germline V gene sequence: CDR1 SGHDN, CDR2 FVKESK. The CDR3 DNA sequence: TGTGCCAGCAGCCAGAGTTCGGGACGGAGTAGCACAGATACGCAGTATTTT. Its protein product is CASSQSSGRSSTDTQYF.

This clonotype was seen more than once but under ten times. The V call is TRBV25-1, the J call TRBJ1-2; D is unresolved. The V gene's germline CDR1 is MGHDK and CDR2 SYGVNS. Deletions cut 4 bases from V and 7 bases from J, with 7 bases between. There are 11 residues in the CDR3. The CDR3 bases are TGTGCCAGCAGTGGAGGGAGTGGCTACACCTTC. Its translation: CASSGGSGYTF.

This clonotype showed up just a few times. The J gene is TRBJ2-3, the V gene TRBV5-6; possibly TRBD1 for D (6 bases). Germline-derived CDR1 and CDR2 are SGHDT and YYEEEE. The V end lost 6 bases, the J end lost 4 bases, and 21 bases lay between the germline ends. CDR3 length equals 16 residues. The CDR3 sequence: CASTLSGTSVPDTQYF. The CDR3 DNA follows: TGTGCCAGCACCCTATCGGGGACAAGTGTACCAGATACGCAGTATTTT.

The chain recombines TRBV12-3 or TRBV12-4 with TRBJ2-5, with D unresolved. V lost 2 bases and J 5 bases, leaving 12 bases between the germline ends. CDR3 length: 14 residues. The CDR3 here is CASSLSVNRETQYF. CDR3 nucleotide sequence: TGTGCCAGCAGTTTAAGCGTGAATCGGGAGACCCAGTACTTC.

This clonotype has more than one count but fewer than ten. The genes are TRBV6-5 and TRBJ2-7; no clear D. From germline, CDR1 is MNHEY and CDR2 SVGAGI. Trimming cost V 4 bases and J 3 bases, with 10 bases left between them. This CDR3 is 13 amino acids long. CDR3 protein: CASSSHGYYEQYF. CDR3 bases: TGTGCCAGCAGTTCTCACGGGTACTACGAGCAGTACTTC.

J is TRBJ2-3 and V is TRBV29-1, with a tentative D call TRBD2 (5 bases). CDR1 is SQVTM and CDR2 is ANQGSEA in the germline V gene. There are 11 residues in the CDR3. Trimming removed 7 bases from V and 2 bases from J, with 7 bases in between. Written as DNA, the CDR3 is TGCAGCGACGGGAACACAGATACGCAGTATTTT. This gives the protein CSDGNTDTQYF.

Ten or more counts support this clonotype. The J gene is TRBJ1-5, the V gene TRBV7-6, with D possibly TRBD1 on 6 matching bases. This CDR3 contains 15 residues. Trimming pared 1 base from V and 1 base from J, leaving 8 bases between. CDR1 SGHVS and CDR2 FNYEAQ come from the germline V gene. The CDR3 loop is CASSLEGHSNQPQHF. CDR3 bases: TGTGCCAGCAGCTTAGAGGGACACAGCAATCAGCCCCAGCATTTT.

This clonotype has just a few counts. The chain combines TRBV20-1 with TRBJ2-7; 7 bases line up with TRBD2. The length of the CDR3 is 14 residues. Per germline, CDR1 DFQATT and CDR2 SNEGSKA (reference sequence). The junction had 6 bases not matched to a gene; V was cut back by 4 bases and J by 0 bases. The CDR3 DNA follows: TGCAGTGCTACTGGACTAGAGAGCTCCTACGAGCAGTACTTC. Its translation: CSATGLESSYEQYF.